Included here is one T cell receptor beta chain sequence, with context. Its specificity is not known. The V segment lost 7 bases and the J segment 1 base; nucleotides outside the gene matches: 8. The CDR3 spans 16 residues. A sample-barcoded 5' primer and a J-beta primer mix were used in a second PCR of roughly 6 to 11 cycles. TCRdb re-analysed the 5' RACE reads in MiXCR, keeping a single row per CDR3 protein. The sample records about 1.8 million distinct CDR3 sequences, around 48% being singletons. This sample is drawn from a study of blood T cells in healthy people across ages. Study conclusions and caveats: More naive CD4+ cells and higher diversity were found in long-lived than in aged donors.

The genes are TRBV12-3 or TRBV12-4 and TRBJ2-1; 9 bases match TRBD1. Sequencing was done on a sample of blood. The TCR sequence derives from a woman aged 40 to 50 in good health. The CDR3 coding sequence is TGTGCCAGCACCGTCCCAGGGACAGGGTCCTACAATGAGCAGTTCTTC. It translates to CASTVPGTGSYNEQFF.